The next 14 T cell receptor beta chains were all read from a single sample in a study of cytomegalovirus exposure and HLA in healthy donors. PCR amplification relied on 60 Vbeta primers (plus 13 Jbeta primers). Data came from immunoSEQ multiplex PCR; TCRdb stores just in-frame clones and leaves some out. The repertoire has about 180,000 clones, 77% of them found once; the top ten carry around 3.5%. Sequenced material: PBMCs. The origin of the receptors is a woman aged 60-70 years in good health and CMV-seropositive.

DNA of the CDR3: TGTGCCAGCAGTGATAGAAATCCCCTATACGAGCAGTACTTC. This translates into CASSDRNPLYEQYF. This chain connects TRBV2 to TRBJ2-5, with D unresolved. The end of the DNA aligns better with TRBJ2-7, so the J call may be wrong. Per germline, CDR1 SNHLY and CDR2 FYNNEI. This CDR3 is built from 14 residues.

The CDR3 bases are TGTGCCAGTTTATCCGGGACAGGGGCCAGCAATCAGCCCCAGCATTTT. Its protein product is CASLSGTGASNQPQHF. J is TRBJ1-5 and V is TRBV28; 10 positions agree with TRBD1. Germline values: CDR1 MDHEN, CDR2 SYDVKM. CDR3 length: 16 residues. V was clipped by 9 bases and J by 1 base; unmatched bases: 9.

The rearrangement links TRBV4-1 to TRBJ1-2; 7 bases fit TRBD1. With 2 bases clipped from V and 7 bases from J, the junction kept 13 bases outside the gene matches. This CDR3 spans 16 amino acids. Germline values: CDR1 MGHRA, CDR2 YSYEKL. The CDR3 DNA follows: TGCGCCAGCAGCCAAACCCTGGACAGGAGGGCTGGTGGCTACACCTTC. Translating gives CASSQTLDRRAGGYTF.

The rearrangement uses TRBV28 and TRBJ1-4; D remains ambiguous. Trimming took 4 bases from V and 6 from J, leaving 15 bases between them. The CDR3 is 15 amino acids. Per the germline V gene, CDR1 is MDHEN and CDR2 is SYDVKM. CDR3 amino acids: CASSSLGVLDEKLFF. In nucleotides, the CDR3 is TGTGCCAGCAGTTCCCTCGGGGTATTGGATGAAAAACTGTTTTTT.

On this clone itself: Relative to the germline gene, one junction end is altered; a read error may explain this. The CDR3, as DNA: TGTGCCAGCAGTTTCGGCCTGGGGACTGAGGCTTTCTTT. It encodes CASSFGLGTEAFF. The V gene is TRBV5-4, the J gene TRBJ1-1; D might be TRBD1 (5 bases). The germline V gene encodes CDR1 SGHNT and CDR2 YYREEE (reference sequence). CDR3 length equals 13 residues.

V and J are TRBV7-9 and TRBJ2-1; a possible D gene is TRBD2 (5 bases). CDR3 length: 16 residues. V lost 6 bases and J lost 0, with 15 bases in between. Germline-derived CDR1 and CDR2 are SEHNR and FQNEAQ (reference sequence). The CDR3: CASSQVGGRSYNEQFF. The CDR3 coding sequence is TGTGCCAGCAGTCAAGTCGGAGGACGCTCCTACAATGAGCAGTTCTTC. Looking up the rest from reference TRBV7-9 and TRBJ2-1 gives the full variable domain: DTGVSQNPRHKITKRGQNVTFRCDPISEHNRLYWYRQTLGQGPEFLTYFQNEAQLEKSRLLSDRFSAERPKGSFSTLEIQRTEQGDSAMYLCASSQVGGRSYNEQFFGPGTRLTVL.

The gene calls are TRBV5-4 and TRBJ2-7; TRBD2 matches 13 bases. The CDR3 covers 17 residues. Looked up from germline, CDR1 is SGHNT and CDR2 is YYREEE (reference sequence). The junction had 13 bases not matched to a gene; V was cut back by 3 bases and J by 7 bases. The CDR3 here is CASSSDLGLAGVREQYF. CDR3 DNA sequence: TGTGCCAGCAGCTCCGACCTTGGACTAGCGGGGGTTAGGGAGCAGTACTTC.

The chain couples TRBV11-3 to TRBJ2-7; D possibly corresponds to TRBD1 (6 bases). V lost 7 bases to trimming and J lost 2 bases, with 15 bases between them. The germline V gene encodes CDR1 SGHNT and CDR2 YENEEA. The CDR3 loop spans 14 amino acids. CDR3 nucleotides: TGTGCCAGCAAACTGGGCAGGGGCCCCTACGAGCAGTACTTC. Translated, it gives CASKLGRGPYEQYF.

This chain links TRBV11-3 with TRBJ2-1, with D tentatively TRBD1 (5 bases). This CDR3 is 15 amino acids long. The germline V gene has CDR1 SGHNT and CDR2 YENEEA. Trimming took 5 bases from V and 3 from J, leaving 14 bases between them. CDR3 nucleotide sequence: TGTGCCAGCAGCGTCACAGGAGACATCTACAATGAGCAGTTCTTC. Translation gives CASSVTGDIYNEQFF.

This clone was seen more than once but under ten times. The chain combines TRBV11-2 with TRBJ2-2; 9 positions match TRBD1. The CDR3 length is 16 residues. Germline lookup yields CDR1 SGHAT and CDR2 FQNNGV. Trimming took 3 bases from V and 7 from J; bases not matched to a gene: 9. In nucleotides, the CDR3 is TGTGCCAGCAGCTTCATCCGGGACAGGGTTGGCGGGGAGCTGTTTTTT. Its protein product is CASSFIRDRVGGELFF. Based on the CDR3 plus reference TRBV11-2 and TRBJ2-2, the full variable domain is EAGVAQSPRYKIIEKRQSVAFWCNPISGHATLYWYQQILGQGPKLLIQFQNNGVVDDSQLPKDRFSAERLKGVDSTLKIQPAKLEDSAVYLCASSFIRDRVGGELFFGEGSRLTVL.

The chain has TRBV20-1 and TRBJ2-7; D is undetermined. V dropped 6 bases and J dropped 5 bases, with 11 bases sitting between them. This CDR3 has 11 residues. CDR1 is DFQATT, CDR2 SNEGSKA, per germline (reference sequence). The CDR3 nucleotides are TGCAGTGCCAACTACAAGGACGAGCAGTACTTC. Its protein product is CSANYKDEQYF.

V gene TRBV12-2 combines with J gene TRBJ1-1; the table assigns TRBD1, which was not confirmed against the DNA. TRBV12-2 is shown as a pseudogene. The CDR3 is made up of 18 amino acids. The CDR3 spells CASRLARGYDRGCTEAFF. For the CDR3, the DNA is TGTGCAAGTCGCTTAGCGCGGGGCTATGACAGGGGTTGCACTGAAGCTTTCTTT.

The chain is built from TRBV11-2 and TRBJ1-3; the D is unclear. The V end lost 3 bases, the J end lost 8 bases, and 11 bases lay between the germline ends. Germline CDR1 SGHAT, CDR2 FQNNGV. This CDR3 contains 13 residues. The CDR3 region is CASSFLGGDTIYF. The CDR3 bases are TGTGCCAGCAGCTTCTTAGGCGGGGACACCATATATTTT.

The gene calls are TRBV2 and TRBJ1-6, with D possibly TRBD1 on 5 matching bases. CDR1 and CDR2 (germline): SNHLY, FYNNEI. This CDR3 has 14 residues. With 3 bases removed from V and 9 bases from J, the gap between germline ends came to 12 bases. CDR3: CASSEGRVGSPLHF. The DNA of the CDR3 is TGTGCCAGCAGTGAGGGCAGGGTTGGTTCACCCCTCCACTTT.